This TCR beta chain derives from a study of T-cell memory formation after mild COVID-19 (dated by TCRdb to the early 2020s). Context from the whole study: TCR sequence clusters from the two donors were largely donor specific. Longitudinal TCRalpha and TCRbeta repertoire sequencing tracked T-cell clones expanding and contracting after mild COVID-19 in a couple of donors. Two young, previously healthy adult volunteers, one female and one male, were included in the cohort. The paper's findings and limits, for the study overall: Only a couple of mild cases were covered by the study, and larger cohorts that include severe cases with pre-infection samples were considered necessary. SARS-CoV-2 specificity was not confirmed for the second-wave clones peaking on day 37. Clones contracting from day 15 to 85 had balanced CD4/CD8 phenotypes, while a second wave expanding from day 15 to 37 was biased towards CD4+. Contracting CD4+ clones turned up mainly in the CM and EM memory subsets, whereas EMRA was where CD8+ clones were enriched. Some responding clones were found in pre-infection memory, which suggests that pre-existing cross-reactive memory T cells took part in the SARS-CoV-2 response.

In this sample, this clonotype turned up a few times. Its recognized antigen is unknown. It has no much larger one-base neighbor in the sample; base qualities were not kept. This sample was sequenced with an Illumina NovaSeq 6000. Using 5'RACE with constant-segment primers, TCRalpha and TCRbeta cDNA libraries were constructed, with sample barcodes and unique molecular identifiers added in the process. Trizol reagent was used to extract RNA from every sample. The libraries were amplified in two PCR steps, and the second step added a second sample barcode and Illumina TruSeq adapters. Libraries were sequenced on an Illumina NovaSeq with 2 x 150 bp paired-end reads. On the authors' methods: Reads were demultiplexed and collapsed into UMI-guided consensus sequences with migec v1.2.7. Using mixcr v2.1.11, UMI consensuses were aligned to TRA and TRB V and J templates and then assembled into clonotypes. A clonotype was counted as expanded or contracted only when both edgeR and NoisET called the clonotype significant, with the noise models trained on biological replicates. For edgeR calls, the cutoffs were a false discovery rate-adjusted p below 0.01 and a log2 fold-change threshold of 1. As an exploratory analysis of dynamics, max-normalized trajectories of the 1000 most abundant clonotypes were examined with PCA combined with hierarchical clustering. Separately sequenced CD4+ and CD8+ repertoires were used to assign a CD4 or CD8 phenotype to each responding clone. TCRdb cleaned the public reads at Q25 with fastp, built clones with MiXCR and kept in-frame beta chains. Rows merge per CDR3 protein into single entries with the most common DNA and genes. For this entry, the V and J calls and clone size follow TCRdb and not the study's own pipeline. The sample includes 80,000 to 95,000 distinct CDR3 sequences, with 25% observed a single time. About 40% of the sample goes to the ten largest clones.

After removal of 1 base from V and 4 bases from J, the junction retains 18 bases not matched to a gene. From cysteine to phenylalanine, the CDR3 is 21 amino acids long. The CDR3 DNA has 63 bases and is translated from base 1. Via the germline V gene (reference sequence), CDR1 is LGHDT and CDR2 YNNKEL. Ficoll-Paque density gradient centrifugation was used to isolate PBMCs. The receptor chain draws on TRBV3-1 and TRBJ2-1; TRBD2 fits 11 bases in the junction. This receptor was taken from a man aged 18 to 30 who had mild COVID-19 (a few samples of this study predate the infection). The sample titles of this study are shuffled in the database, so cell type and time point are left out; the donor was told from shared clones. Sequenced: PBMCs or a T cell subset sorted from them (not recorded which). CDR3 loop: CASSQVWASGGPNPQYNEQFF. The sequence in DNA is TGTGCCAGCAGCCAAGTCTGGGCTAGCGGGGGGCCAAACCCTCAATACAATGAGCAGTTCTTC.